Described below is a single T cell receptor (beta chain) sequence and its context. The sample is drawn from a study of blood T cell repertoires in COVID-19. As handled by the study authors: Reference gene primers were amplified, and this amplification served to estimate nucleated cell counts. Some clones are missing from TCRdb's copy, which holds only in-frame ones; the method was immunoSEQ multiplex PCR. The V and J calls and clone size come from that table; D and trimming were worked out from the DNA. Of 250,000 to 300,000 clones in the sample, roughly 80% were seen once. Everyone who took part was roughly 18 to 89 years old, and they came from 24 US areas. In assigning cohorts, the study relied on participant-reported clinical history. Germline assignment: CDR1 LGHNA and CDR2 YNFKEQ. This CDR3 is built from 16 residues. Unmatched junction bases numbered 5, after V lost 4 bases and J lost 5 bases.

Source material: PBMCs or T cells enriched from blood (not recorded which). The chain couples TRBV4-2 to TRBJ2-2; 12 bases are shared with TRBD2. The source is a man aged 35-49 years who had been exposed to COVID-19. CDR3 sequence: CASSLAGTSGTGELFF. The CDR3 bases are TGTGCCAGCAGCCTAGCCGGGACTAGCGGGACCGGGGAGCTGTTTTTT.